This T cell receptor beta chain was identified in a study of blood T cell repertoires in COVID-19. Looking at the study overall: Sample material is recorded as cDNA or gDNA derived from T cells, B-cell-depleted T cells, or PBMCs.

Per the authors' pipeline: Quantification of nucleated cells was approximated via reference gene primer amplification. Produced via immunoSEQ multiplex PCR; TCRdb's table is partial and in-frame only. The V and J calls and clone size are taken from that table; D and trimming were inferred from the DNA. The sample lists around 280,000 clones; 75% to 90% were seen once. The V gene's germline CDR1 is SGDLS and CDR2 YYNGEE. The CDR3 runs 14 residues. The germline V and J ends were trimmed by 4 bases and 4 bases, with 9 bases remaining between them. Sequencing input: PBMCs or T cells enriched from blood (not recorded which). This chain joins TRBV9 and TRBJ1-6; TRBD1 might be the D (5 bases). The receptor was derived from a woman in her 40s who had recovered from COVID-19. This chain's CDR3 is CASSFRDYNSPLHF. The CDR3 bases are TGTGCCAGCAGCTTCAGGGATTATAATTCACCCCTCCACTTT.